Listed below are T cell receptor beta chains from one sample, sequenced in a study of T cell responses to AZD1222 COVID-19 vaccine. TCRdb keeps only in-frame clones here, not all; method: immunoSEQ multiplex PCR. Of about 59,000 clones listed, 89% were seen once; the top ten hold roughly 6%. Sequences were derived from peripheral blood, sampled 28 days after the second AZD1222 dose. These receptors all come from an adult who received the AZD1222 COVID-19 vaccine. The CDR3 runs from the conserved cysteine through the conserved F or W. A D gene is named only where the DNA matches it firmly. Rows may omit the clone size; those that give it use once, few, many or a size class.

v_gene	len	abundance	j_gene	d_gene	CDR3nt	CDR3aa
TRBV28	14	-	TRBJ1-4	-	TGTGCCAGCAGCCAGCCACGGATCAATGAAAAACTGTTTTTT	CASSQPRINEKLFF
TRBV6-5	15	-	TRBJ2-6	-	TGTGCCAGCAGCGCCGACAGCTCTGGGGCCAACGTCCTGACTTTC	CASSADSSGANVLTF
TRBV9	17	-	TRBJ2-3	-	TGTGCCAGCAGCAAACGCCGGGACCGAGGTGGGACAGATACGCAGTATTTT	CASSKRRDRGGTDTQYF
TRBV7-3	13	-	TRBJ2-2	-	TGTGCCAGCAGCTTAAGGAACACCGGGGAGCTGTTTTTT	CASSLRNTGELFF
TRBV9	15	once	TRBJ1-3	-	TGTGCCAGCAGCGTCGGCCAGGGAATTGGAAACACCATATATTTT	CASSVGQGIGNTIYF
TRBV6-5	13	once	TRBJ2-7	-	TGTGCCAGCAGTTCTGCCAGGGCGTACGAGCAGTACTTC	CASSSARAYEQYF
TRBV10-1	13	-	TRBJ1-2	-	TGCGCCAGCAGTGATACAGGGACGTATGGCTACACCTTC	CASSDTGTYGYTF
TRBV19	12	-	TRBJ1-2	-	TGTGCCAGTAAAGGACAGCTCTATGGCTACACCTTC	CASKGQLYGYTF
TRBV2	13	-	TRBJ1-4	-	TGTGCCAGCAGTATACAGTTACGGGAAAAACTGTTTTTT	CASSIQLREKLFF
TRBV30	16	-	TRBJ2-2	TRBD2	TGTGCCTGGAGGCGGTTGGGACTAGAAAACACCGGGGAGCTGTTTTTT	CAWRRLGLENTGELFF
TRBV19	15	-	TRBJ1-2	-	TGTGCCAGTAGTGCGCCGGGGTGGGCCCACTATGGCTACACCTTC	CASSAPGWAHYGYTF
TRBV23-1	11	once	TRBJ2-7	-	TGCGCCAGCAACAAGACCTACGAGCAGTACTTC	CASNKTYEQYF
TRBV18	13	-	TRBJ2-3	-	TGTGCCAGCTCACCACCGGCAGATTCCATGCAGTATTTT	CASSPPADSMQYF
TRBV4-2	15	-	TRBJ2-7	-	TGTGCCAGCAGCCAAGATATGGGAGCACACTACGAGCAGTACTTC	CASSQDMGAHYEQYF
TRBV7-2	16	-	TRBJ2-7	TRBD2	TGTGCCAGCAGCTCGGGACTAGCGGGAGGTTCGTACGAGCAGTACTTC	CASSSGLAGGSYEQYF
TRBV28	14	few	TRBJ1-2	-	TGTGCCAGCAGTTCGGGTGACAAGAACTATGGCTACACCTTC	CASSSGDKNYGYTF
TRBV28	17	-	TRBJ1-6	-	TGTGCCAGCAGTTTATTATTAGGGGGCTCCTATAATTCACCCCTCCACTTT	CASSLLLGGSYNSPLHF
TRBV18	19	once	TRBJ2-4	-	TGTGCCAGCTCACCACCGGGGCAGAACCCTAAGTTAGCCAAAAACATTCAGTACTTC	CASSPPGQNPKLAKNIQYF
TRBV27	13	-	TRBJ1-1	-	TGTGCCAGCAGAATGGAAACTCTTACTGAAGCTTTCTTT	CASRMETLTEAFF
TRBV19	15	-	TRBJ1-5	-	TGTGCCAGTAGTCGACTTGGGGACACCAATCAGCCCCAGCATTTT	CASSRLGDTNQPQHF
TRBV5-1	15	few	TRBJ2-7	TRBD2	TGCGCCAGCAGCCCCTGGCGGGGGGCACGATACGAGCAGTACTTC	CASSPWRGARYEQYF
TRBV9	14	-	TRBJ1-2	TRBD1	TGTGCCAGCAGCCCCAGGACAGGGGGCTATGGCTACACCTTC	CASSPRTGGYGYTF
TRBV5-1	14	-	TRBJ2-3	-	TGCGCCAGCAGCTTATCGACTAGGCGAGATACGCAGTATTTT	CASSLSTRRDTQYF
TRBV3-1/TRBV3-2	14	-	TRBJ2-5	-	TGTGCCAGCAGCCAAGGGATCGGCGGAGAGACCCAGTACTTC	CASSQGIGGETQYF
TRBV4-3	16	-	TRBJ1-1	TRBD1	TGCGCCAGCAGCCAAGATAGGACAGGACGAAACACTGAAGCTTTCTTT	CASSQDRTGRNTEAFF
TRBV2	14	-	TRBJ1-1	TRBD1	TGTGCCAGCAGTCCGCCGGGACAGGGTACTGAAGCTTTCTTT	CASSPPGQGTEAFF
TRBV5-4	13	-	TRBJ1-4	-	TGTGCCAGCAGCACCGGGCCTAATGAAAAACTGTTTTTT	CASSTGPNEKLFF
TRBV5-4	14	-	TRBJ2-3	-	TGTGCCAGCAGCCCCCTTAGGGCCACAGATACGCAGTATTTT	CASSPLRATDTQYF
TRBV20-1	11	-	TRBJ2-5	-	TGCAGTGCAATTAAGATGGAGACCCAGTACTTC	CSAIKMETQYF
TRBV7-9	15	-	TRBJ1-1	TRBD1	TGTGCCAGCAGCTCCCGACAGGGGATGAACACTGAAGCTTTCTTT	CASSSRQGMNTEAFF
TRBV19	13	-	TRBJ1-4	-	TGTGCCAGTAGTATCAGCTTTAATGAAAAACTGTTTTTT	CASSISFNEKLFF
TRBV7-8	15	-	TRBJ1-2	-	TGTGCCAGCAGCCCGAGCAGGACCCCTCTATGGGGCTACACCTTC	CASSPSRTPLWGYTF
TRBV30	13	-	TRBJ1-1	TRBD1	TGTGCCTGGGGGGGACAGGGGGCGTTTGAAGCTTTCTTT	CAWGGQGAFEAFF
TRBV7-9	13	-	TRBJ1-1	-	TGTGCCAGCAGCTTACAAAGGGACACTGAAGCTTTCTTT	CASSLQRDTEAFF
TRBV6-1	16	-	TRBJ2-5	TRBD1	TGTGCCAGCAGAGAACAAGGGACAGGGGGAAAAGAGACCCAGTACTTC	CASREQGTGGKETQYF
TRBV13	11	-	TRBJ2-7	-	TGTGCCAGCAGCCTACGCCAGGAACAGTACTTC	CASSLRQEQYF
TRBV28	14	-	TRBJ1-6	-	TGTGCCAGCAGAGGTGGACTCTATAATTCACCCCTCCACTTT	CASRGGLYNSPLHF
TRBV11-2	13	-	TRBJ1-5	-	TGTGCCAGCAGCTTAGATAGCAATCAGCCCCAGCATTTT	CASSLDSNQPQHF
TRBV7-9	15	once	TRBJ1-5	-	TGTGCCAGCAGCGGCTGGGACAACCGGGATCAGCCCCAGCATTTT	CASSGWDNRDQPQHF
TRBV9	14	-	TRBJ2-3	-	TGTGCCAGCAGCGTGGCCCCGGAGGCAGATACGCAGTATTTT	CASSVAPEADTQYF
TRBV5-6	16	-	TRBJ2-2	-	TGTGCCAGCAGCTCCTTCCGGAGTTTGAACACCGGGGAGCTGTTTTTT	CASSSFRSLNTGELFF
TRBV5-1	15	once	TRBJ2-2	-	TGCGCCAGCAGCTTGCGGATCCCGAACACCGGGGAGCTGTTTTTT	CASSLRIPNTGELFF
TRBV9	16	-	TRBJ2-1	TRBD1	TGTGCCAGCAGCGCCACCGGGACAGGGGTGTACGATGAGCAGTTCTTC	CASSATGTGVYDEQFF
TRBV24-1	14	-	TRBJ2-3	TRBD2	TGTGCCACCAGTTCGGGGAGGGTCACAGATACGCAGTATTTT	CATSSGRVTDTQYF
TRBV14	14	-	TRBJ1-6	-	TGTGCCAGCAGCTCGGCCGGGGCTACGACACCCCTCCACTTT	CASSSAGATTPLHF
TRBV24-1	14	-	TRBJ2-1	TRBD2	TGTGCCACCAGTGGTTACCCCGGGACTAGCGAGCAGTTCTTC	CATSGYPGTSEQFF
TRBV7-9	12	-	TRBJ2-3	-	TGTGCCAGCAGCTTACTACCAGATACGCAGTATTTT	CASSLLPDTQYF
TRBV6-4	13	-	TRBJ1-6	TRBD1	TGTGCCAGCTCGGACAGGGGTGGATCACCCCTCCACTTT	CASSDRGGSPLHF
TRBV5-1	16	-	TRBJ2-2	-	TGCGCCAGCAGCTTGGGAATCAGAACCGCCACCGGGGAGCTGTTTTTT	CASSLGIRTATGELFF
TRBV27	14	-	TRBJ1-6	-	TGTGCCAGCAGTTTCGGGGGCATTAATTCACCCCTCCACTTT	CASSFGGINSPLHF
TRBV29-1	13	once	TRBJ1-2	TRBD1	TGCAGCGTTCCGGGACAGGGGGTAAAAGGCTACACCTTC	CSVPGQGVKGYTF
TRBV7-3	14	-	TRBJ2-7	TRBD1	TGTGCCAGCAGCCCAGGGGGCGAGTCAGGCGAGCAGTACTTC	CASSPGGESGEQYF
TRBV5-1	15	-	TRBJ2-7	-	TGCGCCAGCAGACCCACATGGGGGCATGCCTACGAGCAGTACTTC	CASRPTWGHAYEQYF
TRBV21-1	16	-	TRBJ2-2	-	TGTGCCAGCAGCAATTATTACCCCCTAAACACCGGGGAGCTGTTTTTT	CASSNYYPLNTGELFF
TRBV10-3	12	-	TRBJ2-7	-	TGTGCCACCCGTCGCGGGGAACACGAGCAGTACTTC	CATRRGEHEQYF
TRBV5-1	14	-	TRBJ2-5	-	TGCGCCAGCAGCGGGCCAGACCCCCAAGAGACCCAGTACTTC	CASSGPDPQETQYF
TRBV5-1	14	-	TRBJ2-5	-	TGCGCCAGCAGCTTGGTGCGGGCGGGGGAGACCCAGTACTTC	CASSLVRAGETQYF
TRBV7-2	16	once	TRBJ2-5	-	TGTGCCAGCAGCCCGTTGTGGTTGAGTTTCCAAGAGACCCAGTACTTC	CASSPLWLSFQETQYF
TRBV7-7	15	-	TRBJ2-5	TRBD2	TGTGCCAGCAGCTCGGGACTAGCGGATCCAGAGCCCCAGTACTTC	CASSSGLADPEPQYF